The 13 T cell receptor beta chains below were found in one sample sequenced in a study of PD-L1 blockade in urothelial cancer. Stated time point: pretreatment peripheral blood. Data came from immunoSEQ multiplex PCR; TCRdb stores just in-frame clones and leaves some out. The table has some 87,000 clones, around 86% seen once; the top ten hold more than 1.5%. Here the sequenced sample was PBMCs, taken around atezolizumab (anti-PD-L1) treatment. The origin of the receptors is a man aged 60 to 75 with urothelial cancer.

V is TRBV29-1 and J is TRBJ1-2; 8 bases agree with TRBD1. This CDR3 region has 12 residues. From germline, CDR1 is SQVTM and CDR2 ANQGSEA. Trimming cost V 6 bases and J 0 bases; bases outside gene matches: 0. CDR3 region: CSVDRANYGYTF. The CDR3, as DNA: TGCAGCGTGGACAGGGCTAACTATGGCTACACCTTC.

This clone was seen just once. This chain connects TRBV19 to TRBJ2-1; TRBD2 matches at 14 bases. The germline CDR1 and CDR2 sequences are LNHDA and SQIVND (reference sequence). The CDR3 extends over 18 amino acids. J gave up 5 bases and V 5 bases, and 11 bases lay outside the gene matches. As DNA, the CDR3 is TGTGCCAGTAGTTCTCGACTAGCGGGGGGGTATTTCAACAATGAGCAGTTCTTC. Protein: CASSSRLAGGYFNNEQFF.

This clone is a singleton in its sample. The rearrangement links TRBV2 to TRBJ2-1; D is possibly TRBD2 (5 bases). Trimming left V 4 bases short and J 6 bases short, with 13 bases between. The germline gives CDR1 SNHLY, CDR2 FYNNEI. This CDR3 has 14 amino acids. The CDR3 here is CASSVGLQSNEQFF. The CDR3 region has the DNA TGTGCCAGCAGTGTTGGACTTCAGAGCAATGAGCAGTTCTTC.

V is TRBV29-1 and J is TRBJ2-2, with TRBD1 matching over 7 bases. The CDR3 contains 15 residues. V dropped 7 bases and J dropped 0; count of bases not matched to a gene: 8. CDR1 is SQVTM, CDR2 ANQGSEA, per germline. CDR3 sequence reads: CSARTGESNTGELFF. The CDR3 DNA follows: TGCAGCGCTCGTACAGGGGAATCGAACACCGGGGAGCTGTTTTTT.

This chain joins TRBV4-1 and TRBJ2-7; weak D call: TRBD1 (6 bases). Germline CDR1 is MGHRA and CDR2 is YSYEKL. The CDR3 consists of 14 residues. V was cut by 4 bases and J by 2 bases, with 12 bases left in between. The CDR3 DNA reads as TGCGCCAGCAGCCTCGGACAGCTAACCTACGAGCAGTACTTC. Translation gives CASSLGQLTYEQYF.

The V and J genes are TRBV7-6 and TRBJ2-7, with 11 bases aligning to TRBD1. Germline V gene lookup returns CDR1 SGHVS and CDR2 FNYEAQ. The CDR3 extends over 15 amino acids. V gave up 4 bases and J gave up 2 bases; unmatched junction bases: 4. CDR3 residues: CASSSGTGGTYEQYF. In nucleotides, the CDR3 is TGTGCCAGCAGCTCCGGGACAGGGGGAACCTACGAGCAGTACTTC.

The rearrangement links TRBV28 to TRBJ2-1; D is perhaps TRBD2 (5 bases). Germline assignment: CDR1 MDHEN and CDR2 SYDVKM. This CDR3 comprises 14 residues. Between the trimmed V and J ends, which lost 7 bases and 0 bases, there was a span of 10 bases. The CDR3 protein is CASIPGFSYNEQFF. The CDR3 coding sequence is TGTGCCAGCATCCCGGGGTTCTCCTACAATGAGCAGTTCTTC.

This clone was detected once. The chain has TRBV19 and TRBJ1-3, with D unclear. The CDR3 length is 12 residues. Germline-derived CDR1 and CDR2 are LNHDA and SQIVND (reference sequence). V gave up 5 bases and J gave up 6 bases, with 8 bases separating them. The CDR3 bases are TGTGCCAGTAGTCGGCAGGAAAACACCATATATTTT. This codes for CASSRQENTIYF.

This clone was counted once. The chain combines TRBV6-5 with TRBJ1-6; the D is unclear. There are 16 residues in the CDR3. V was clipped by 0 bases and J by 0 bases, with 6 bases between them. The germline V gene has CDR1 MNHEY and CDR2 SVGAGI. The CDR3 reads CASSYSGSSYNSPLHF. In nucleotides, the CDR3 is TGTGCCAGCAGTTACTCAGGGAGCTCCTATAATTCACCCCTCCACTTT.

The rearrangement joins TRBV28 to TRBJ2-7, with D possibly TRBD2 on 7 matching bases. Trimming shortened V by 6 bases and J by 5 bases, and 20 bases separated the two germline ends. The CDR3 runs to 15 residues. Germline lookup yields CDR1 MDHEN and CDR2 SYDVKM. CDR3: CASSPQGRASDEQYF. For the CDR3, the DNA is TGTGCCAGCAGCCCCCAGGGGAGGGCTTCTGACGAGCAGTACTTC.

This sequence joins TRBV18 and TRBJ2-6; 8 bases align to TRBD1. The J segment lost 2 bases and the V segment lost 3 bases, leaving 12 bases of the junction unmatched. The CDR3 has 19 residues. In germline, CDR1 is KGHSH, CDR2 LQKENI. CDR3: CASSPPGQGIFTGANVLTF. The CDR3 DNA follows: TGTGCCAGCTCACCTCCCGGACAGGGAATATTTACTGGGGCCAACGTCCTGACTTTC. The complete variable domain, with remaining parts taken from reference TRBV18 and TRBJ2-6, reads NAGVMQNPRHLVRRRGQEARLRCSPMKGHSHVYWYRQLPEEGLKFMVYLQKENIIDESGMPKERFSAEFPKEGPSILRIQQVVRGDSAAYFCASSPPGQGIFTGANVLTFGAGSRLTVL.

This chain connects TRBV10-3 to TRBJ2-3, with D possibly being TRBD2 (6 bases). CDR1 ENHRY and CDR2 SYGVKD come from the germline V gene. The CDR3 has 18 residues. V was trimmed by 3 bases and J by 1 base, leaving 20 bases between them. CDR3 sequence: CAISERKPNSGGTDTQYF. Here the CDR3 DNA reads TGTGCCATCAGTGAAAGGAAACCCAATTCGGGGGGCACAGATACGCAGTATTTT.

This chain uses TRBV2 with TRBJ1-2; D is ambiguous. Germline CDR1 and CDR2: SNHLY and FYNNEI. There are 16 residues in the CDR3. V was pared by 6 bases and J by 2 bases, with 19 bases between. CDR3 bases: TGTGCCAGCAGAGTGGGGAGTCCAACCCAAAACTATGGCTACACCTTC. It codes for CASRVGSPTQNYGYTF.